This is a list of T cell receptor beta chains from one sample in a study of blood T cell repertoires in COVID-19. Sequencing was performed with immunoSEQ multiplex PCR; in TCRdb, only in-frame clones are kept and a portion is missing. The table lists about 280,000 clones, roughly four fifths of them singletons. What was sequenced was PBMCs or T cells enriched from blood (not recorded which). The receptors here all came from a man aged 40-49 years who had been exposed to COVID-19. Each CDR3 is given with its conserved first and last residue. The D gene is left open where the match is weak. Only some rows state a clone size, as once, few, many or a class for expanded clones.

d_call: TRBD1; v_call: TRBV27; j_call: TRBJ2-3; clone_size: once; cdr3_nt: TGTGCCAGCAGTTTATTGTTCGGACAGGGAACAGATACGCAGTATTTT; cdr3_aa: CASSLLFGQGTDTQYF
d_call: NA; v_call: TRBV18; j_call: TRBJ2-2; clone_size: NA; cdr3_nt: TGTGCCAGCTCACTACACAGGGCAGTGCTCCTAGCGAACACCGGGGAGCTGTTTTTT; cdr3_aa: CASSLHRAVLLANTGELFF
d_call: TRBD1; v_call: TRBV2; j_call: TRBJ1-2; clone_size: few; cdr3_nt: TGTGCCAGCAGAGGCGGGACAGGAAGACTCTATGGCTACACCTTC; cdr3_aa: CASRGGTGRLYGYTF
d_call: TRBD1; v_call: TRBV6-5; j_call: TRBJ1-1; clone_size: NA; cdr3_nt: TGTGCCAGCAGACTACAGGGGTTGAACACTGAAGCTTTCTTT; cdr3_aa: CASRLQGLNTEAFF
d_call: NA; v_call: TRBV21-1; j_call: TRBJ1-5; clone_size: few; cdr3_nt: TGTGCCACCGACCATGACAGGGGAAATCAGCCCCAGCATTTT; cdr3_aa: CATDHDRGNQPQHF
d_call: NA; v_call: TRBV6-5; j_call: TRBJ1-5; clone_size: NA; cdr3_nt: TGTGCCAGCAGCCTGGACGGGATCAAGCCCCAGCATTTT; cdr3_aa: CASSLDGIKPQHF
d_call: NA; v_call: TRBV20-1; j_call: TRBJ1-1; clone_size: few; cdr3_nt: TGCAGTGCACCTCGGACAGACGAAGCTTTCTTT; cdr3_aa: CSAPRTDEAFF
d_call: NA; v_call: TRBV30; j_call: TRBJ1-5; clone_size: few; cdr3_nt: TGTGCCTGGAGCGCCGGACAGTTTAATCAGCCCCAGCATTTT; cdr3_aa: CAWSAGQFNQPQHF
d_call: TRBD1; v_call: TRBV14; j_call: TRBJ1-2; clone_size: NA; cdr3_nt: TGTGCCAGCAGCCCGTCCCCAACCAGGGGGCCTAACTATGGCTACACCTTC; cdr3_aa: CASSPSPTRGPNYGYTF
d_call: NA; v_call: TRBV11-2; j_call: TRBJ1-1; clone_size: once; cdr3_nt: TGTGCCAGCAGCTCGAACTCCGAGCGAAAAAATGGAGCTTTCTTT; cdr3_aa: CASSSNSERKNGAFF
d_call: NA; v_call: TRBV30; j_call: TRBJ1-2; clone_size: NA; cdr3_nt: TGTGCCTGGAGTGGGGCGGGGGGATCCCGCGGAAACTATGGCTACACCTTC; cdr3_aa: CAWSGAGGSRGNYGYTF
d_call: TRBD1; v_call: TRBV6-1; j_call: TRBJ1-2; clone_size: once; cdr3_nt: TGTGCCAGCAGTGAACAGGGAAGTAGGGGACAGTACTATGGCTACACCTTC; cdr3_aa: CASSEQGSRGQYYGYTF
d_call: TRBD1; v_call: TRBV19; j_call: TRBJ2-7; clone_size: once; cdr3_nt: TGTGCCAGTGGGGGACAGGGTAGCGAGCAGTACTTC; cdr3_aa: CASGGQGSEQYF
d_call: NA; v_call: TRBV5-1; j_call: TRBJ2-3; clone_size: NA; cdr3_nt: TGCGCCAGCAGCTTAGGGGGGGAGGATACGCAGTATTTT; cdr3_aa: CASSLGGEDTQYF
d_call: TRBD2; v_call: TRBV11-2; j_call: TRBJ2-2; clone_size: NA; cdr3_nt: TGTGCCAGCAGCTCACTAGCGGGAGGCGCGAACACCGGGGAGCTGTTTTTT; cdr3_aa: CASSSLAGGANTGELFF
d_call: NA; v_call: TRBV24-1; j_call: TRBJ1-2; clone_size: NA; cdr3_nt: TGTGCCACCTGGGGGGGACCCGGTGGTGGGTATGGCTACACCTTC; cdr3_aa: CATWGGPGGGYGYTF
d_call: NA; v_call: TRBV27; j_call: TRBJ2-7; clone_size: NA; cdr3_nt: TGTGCCAGCAGTTTGTATACTAACCCCTACGAGCAGTACTTC; cdr3_aa: CASSLYTNPYEQYF